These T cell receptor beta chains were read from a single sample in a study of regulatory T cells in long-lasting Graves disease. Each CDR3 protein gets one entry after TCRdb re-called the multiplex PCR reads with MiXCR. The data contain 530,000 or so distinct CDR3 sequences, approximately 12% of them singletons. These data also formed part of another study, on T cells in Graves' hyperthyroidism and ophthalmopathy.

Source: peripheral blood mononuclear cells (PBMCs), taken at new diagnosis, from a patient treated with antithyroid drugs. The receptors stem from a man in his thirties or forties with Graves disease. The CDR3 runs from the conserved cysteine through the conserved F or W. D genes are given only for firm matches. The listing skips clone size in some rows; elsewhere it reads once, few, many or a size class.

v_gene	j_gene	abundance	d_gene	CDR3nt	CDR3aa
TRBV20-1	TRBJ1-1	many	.	TGCAGTGCTAGCTATGCCGGGGGCGCTGAAGCTTTCTTT	CSASYAGGAEAFF
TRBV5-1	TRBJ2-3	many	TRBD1	TGTGCCAGCAGTCGGACAGGGGGCACAGATACGCAGTATTTT	CASSRTGGTDTQYF
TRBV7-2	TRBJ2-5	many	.	TGTGCCAGCAGCTTATGGGCGTACCAAGAGACCCAGTACTTC	CASSLWAYQETQYF
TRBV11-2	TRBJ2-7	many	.	TGTGCCAGCAGGGCAGGCTACGAGCAGTACTTC	CASRAGYEQYF
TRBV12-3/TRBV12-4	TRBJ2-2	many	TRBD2	TGTGCCAGCAGTTTGGGACTAGCTTCGGGGGAGCTGTTTTTT	CASSLGLASGELFF
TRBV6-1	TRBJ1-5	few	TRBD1	TGTGCCAGCAGTGAACCCTGGACAGGGAGGCTTTATAGCAATCAGCCCCAGCATTTT	CASSEPWTGRLYSNQPQHF
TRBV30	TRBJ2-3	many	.	TGTGCCTGGAGCCCGACAGGACTCAGCACAGATACGCAGTATTTT	CAWSPTGLSTDTQYF
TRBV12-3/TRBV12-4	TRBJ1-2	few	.	TGTGCCAGCAGTTCGGGCAGGGTTTCATTAGTAGGCTACACCTTC	CASSSGRVSLVGYTF
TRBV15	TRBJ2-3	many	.	TGTGCCACCAGCAGAGATACGGGCATAGGCACAGATACGCAGTATTTT	CATSRDTGIGTDTQYF
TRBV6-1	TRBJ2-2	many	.	TGTGCCAGCATCGCTAGCTTAGTCGGGGAGCTGTTTTTT	CASIASLVGELFF
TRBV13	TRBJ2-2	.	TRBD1	TGTGCCAGCAGCCAAGGGGGCGAGAACACCGGGGAGCTGTTTTTT	CASSQGGENTGELFF
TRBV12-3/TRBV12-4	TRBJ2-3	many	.	TGTGCCAGCGCACAAAACACAGATACGCAGTATTTT	CASAQNTDTQYF
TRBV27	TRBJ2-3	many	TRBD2	TGTGCCAGCAGTCAACCGGGACTAGCGGGCCGAGGGAGAGATACGCAGTATTTT	CASSQPGLAGRGRDTQYF
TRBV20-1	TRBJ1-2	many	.	TGCAGTGCTAGAGATTGGGTTACTACCCACTATGGCTACACCTTC	CSARDWVTTHYGYTF
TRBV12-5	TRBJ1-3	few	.	TGTGCTAGTGGTTTGGTAGAGGGCGGAAACACCATATATTTT	CASGLVEGGNTIYF
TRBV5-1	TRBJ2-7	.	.	TGCGCCAGCAGCTCCCGAAACGGGGTAGGGGAGCAGTACTTC	CASSSRNGVGEQYF
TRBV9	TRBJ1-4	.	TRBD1	TGTGCCAGCAGCCCCTCAAGGAGCAGGGGGGGTGAAAAACTGTTTTTT	CASSPSRSRGGEKLFF
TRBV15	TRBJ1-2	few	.	TGTGCCACCAACCGAAACAGGGAGGATGGCTACACCTTC	CATNRNREDGYTF
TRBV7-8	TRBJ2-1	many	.	TGTGCCAGCAGCTTAGGGCGGCTAAGGTCCTACAATGAGCAGTTCTTC	CASSLGRLRSYNEQFF
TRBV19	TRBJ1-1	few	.	TGTGCCAGTAGTATGCCCCAGGAGGGGACGATGAACACTGAAGCTTTCTTT	CASSMPQEGTMNTEAFF
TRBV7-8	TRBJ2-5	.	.	TGTGCCAGCAGCCTAACGGGACACAAACAAGAGACCCAGTACTTC	CASSLTGHKQETQYF
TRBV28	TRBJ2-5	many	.	TGTGCCAGCGGAGGGAGGAGCGGAGAGACCCAGTACTTC	CASGGRSGETQYF
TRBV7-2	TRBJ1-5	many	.	TGTGCCAGCAGCTTACACAGGGTCGATCAGCCCCAGCATTTT	CASSLHRVDQPQHF
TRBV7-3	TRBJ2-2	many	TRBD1	TGTGCCAGCGGTCCGGGACAGGGAAAGACCGGGGAGCTGTTTTTT	CASGPGQGKTGELFF
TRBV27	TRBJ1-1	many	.	TGTGCCAGCAGTTTAGGTTTTGGTGGGTCGGAAGCTTTCTTT	CASSLGFGGSEAFF
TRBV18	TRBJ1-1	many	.	TGTGCCAGCTCACCACCGGGGGGGGGAGGCACTGAAGCTTTCTTT	CASSPPGGGGTEAFF
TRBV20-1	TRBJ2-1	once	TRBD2	TGCAGTGTTAAACCTAGCGGGAGCTGGGAGCAGTTCTTC	CSVKPSGSWEQFF
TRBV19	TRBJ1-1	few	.	TGTGCCAGTAGCCCTCGCGCCCCCGGAGCTTTCTTT	CASSPRAPGAFF
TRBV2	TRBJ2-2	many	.	TGTGCCAGCAGAGAAGGCCGCACCGGGGAGCTGTTTTTT	CASREGRTGELFF
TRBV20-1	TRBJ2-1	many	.	TGCAGTGGAATCCGGGAAAACAATGAGCAGTTCTTC	CSGIRENNEQFF
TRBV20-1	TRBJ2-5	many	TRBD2	TGCAGTGCTAGACCCGCCGGGACTATATCTGAGACCCAGTACTTC	CSARPAGTISETQYF
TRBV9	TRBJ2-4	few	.	TGTGCCAGCAGCGGAATTCGGGACATTCAGTACTTC	CASSGIRDIQYF